This section outlines one T cell receptor (beta chain) sequence together with its context. Sequenced by immunoSEQ multiplex PCR; TCRdb stores in-frame clones only, minus some. The sample has over 100,000 clones, about four fifths seen once; the top ten hold under 30%. The data were taken from a study of blood T cell repertoires in COVID-19. Overall study context: Italy, Spain and the United States were the sources of the convalescent and acute COVID-19 samples. PBMCs, B-cell-depleted T cells, or T cells provided the cDNA or gDNA that made up the material.

The sequence came from a man aged 55 to 69 with acute or convalescent COVID-19. Material for sequencing was peripheral blood.

DNA for the CDR3: TGCAGCGTTGCACTAGCGGGGGGGGAGACCCAGTACTTC. Its translation: CSVALAGGETQYF. This sequence joins TRBV29-1 and TRBJ2-5; 13 bases line up with TRBD2. This CDR3 contains 13 residues. After removal of 4 bases from V and 5 bases from J, the junction contained 1 base not matched to a gene. The V gene's germline CDR1 is SQVTM and CDR2 ANQGSEA.